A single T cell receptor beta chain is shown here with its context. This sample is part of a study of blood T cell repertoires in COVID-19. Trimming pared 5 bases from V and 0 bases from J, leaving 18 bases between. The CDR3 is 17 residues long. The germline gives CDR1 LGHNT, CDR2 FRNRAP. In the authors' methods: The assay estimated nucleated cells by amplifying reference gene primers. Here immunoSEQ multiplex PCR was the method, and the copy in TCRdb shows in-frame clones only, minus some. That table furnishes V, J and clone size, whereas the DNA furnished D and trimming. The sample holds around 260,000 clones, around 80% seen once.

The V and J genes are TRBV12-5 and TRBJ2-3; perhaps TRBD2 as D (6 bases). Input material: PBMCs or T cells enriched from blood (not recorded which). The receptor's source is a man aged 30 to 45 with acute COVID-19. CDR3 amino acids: CASGETNSGRSTDTQYF. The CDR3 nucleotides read TGTGCTAGTGGTGAGACCAATTCGGGGAGGAGCACAGATACGCAGTATTTT.